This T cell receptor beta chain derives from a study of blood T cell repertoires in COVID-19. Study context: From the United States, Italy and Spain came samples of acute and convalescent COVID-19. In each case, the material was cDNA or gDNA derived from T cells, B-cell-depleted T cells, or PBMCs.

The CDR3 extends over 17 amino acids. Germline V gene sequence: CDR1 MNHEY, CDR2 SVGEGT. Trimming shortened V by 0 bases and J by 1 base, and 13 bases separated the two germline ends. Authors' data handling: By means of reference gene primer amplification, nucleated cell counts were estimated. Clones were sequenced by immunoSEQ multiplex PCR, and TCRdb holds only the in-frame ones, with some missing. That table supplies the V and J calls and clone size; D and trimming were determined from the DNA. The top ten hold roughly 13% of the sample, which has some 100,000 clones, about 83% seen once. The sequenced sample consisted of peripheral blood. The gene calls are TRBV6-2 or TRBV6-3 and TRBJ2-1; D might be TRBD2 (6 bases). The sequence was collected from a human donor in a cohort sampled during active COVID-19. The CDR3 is CASSYSSAGTSYNEQFF. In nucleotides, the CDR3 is TGTGCCAGCAGTTACTCCAGCGCGGGGACTTCCTACAATGAGCAGTTCTTC.